These T cell receptor beta chains were read from a single sample in a study of PD-1 blockade in classical Hodgkin lymphoma. Profiled with immunoSEQ multiplex PCR; TCRdb holds only in-frame clones, not every one. The sample comprises around 50,000 clones, just over 90% of which are singletons, and 4% to 6% rests with the top ten. What was sequenced was peripheral blood mononuclear cells (PBMCs). These receptors were taken from a human donor with classical Hodgkin lymphoma. Both conserved end residues are part of each CDR3. Each record gives: V gene, clone size, J gene, CDR3 protein. Size is omitted from some rows. Given values are once, few, many or a class for expanded clones.

V: TRBV6-1; size: -; J: TRBJ2-1; CDR3: CASSEDPWAEQFF
V: TRBV27; size: once; J: TRBJ2-3; CDR3: CASSIGLASTDTQYF
V: TRBV5-4; size: -; J: TRBJ2-3; CDR3: CASSLGGRNTDTQYF
V: TRBV7-8; size: once; J: TRBJ2-5; CDR3: CASSLGLAGGGGQETQYF
V: TRBV4-1; size: -; J: TRBJ1-1; CDR3: CASSQAALAISTEAFF
V: TRBV6-1; size: -; J: TRBJ2-4; CDR3: CASSEVSGAGVGIQYF
V: TRBV7-9; size: -; J: TRBJ2-5; CDR3: CASSLNTAQETQYF
V: TRBV28; size: -; J: TRBJ1-1; CDR3: CASSLGGWTEAFF
V: TRBV7-6; size: -; J: TRBJ2-7; CDR3: CASSPSSGEQYF
V: TRBV7-9; size: -; J: TRBJ1-2; CDR3: CASRWAGNYGYTF
V: TRBV5-4; size: once; J: TRBJ1-1; CDR3: CASSGPGLGPTEAFF
V: TRBV18; size: -; J: TRBJ1-4; CDR3: CASSPPGQGNEKLFF
V: TRBV5-5; size: -; J: TRBJ1-2; CDR3: CASSPELGQGDSGYTF
V: TRBV7-9; size: -; J: TRBJ1-1; CDR3: CASSPAVIKGNTEAFF
V: TRBV27; size: -; J: TRBJ1-3; CDR3: CASSLTSGNTIYF
V: TRBV19; size: -; J: TRBJ1-4; CDR3: CASSIQGRNEKLFF
V: TRBV5-1; size: -; J: TRBJ2-1; CDR3: CASSLGSGRMYEQFF
V: TRBV5-1; size: -; J: TRBJ2-5; CDR3: CASSRTGVKETQYF
V: TRBV18; size: -; J: TRBJ1-5; CDR3: CASSPSGSNQPQHF
V: TRBV5-4; size: -; J: TRBJ1-4; CDR3: CASSSGGQGDEKLFF
V: TRBV7-9; size: -; J: TRBJ2-1; CDR3: CATQLPAGPHNEQFF
V: TRBV2; size: -; J: TRBJ1-5; CDR3: CASSEGRPSKPQHF
V: TRBV11-3; size: once; J: TRBJ2-7; CDR3: CASSKGLAGVDEQYF
V: TRBV15; size: -; J: TRBJ2-3; CDR3: CATSRDTAGDSTDTQYF
V: TRBV7-9; size: -; J: TRBJ2-1; CDR3: CASSDRDAEQFF
V: TRBV6-5; size: once; J: TRBJ1-2; CDR3: CASSSGSNYGYTF